Shown below are 24 T cell receptor beta chains from a single sample sequenced in a study of shared clonotypes between healthy human individuals. Produced via immunoSEQ multiplex PCR; TCRdb's table is partial and in-frame only. The sample lists 2 million to 3 million clones, 90% to 95% seen once, with about 0.39% in the top ten. The sequenced material came from naive CD4+ T cells from PBMCs. The subset is: CD45RA+ positively selected. The source of these receptors is a man younger than 30 in good health. Some clones in this sample may be carry-over from other donors' samples.

The rearrangement links TRBV27 to TRBJ2-3; the D gene is possibly TRBD2 (5 bases). V gave up 3 bases and J gave up 6 bases, with 13 bases separating them. This CDR3 is 14 amino acids long. Germline V gene sequence: CDR1 MNHEY, CDR2 SMNVEV (reference sequence). The CDR3 reads CASSLGPGVDTQYF. The CDR3 bases are TGTGCCAGCAGTTTGGGCCCCGGGGTGGATACGCAGTATTTT.

Only one count was recorded for this clone. This chain links TRBV19 with TRBJ1-4, with 9 nucleotides matching TRBD1. The length of the CDR3 is 15 residues. V trimming: 6 bases; J trimming: 6 bases; junction bases outside the gene matches: 8. CDR1 is LNHDA, CDR2 SQIVND, per germline (reference sequence). The DNA for the CDR3 is TGTGCCAGTAGGATACTCACAGGGGGCTATGAAAAACTGTTTTTT. Its protein product is CASRILTGGYEKLFF.

This clone was recorded only once. This chain connects TRBV5-1 to TRBJ1-2; TRBD1 matches at 7 bases. In germline, CDR1 is SGHRS, CDR2 YFSETQ. The CDR3 has 15 amino acids. Trimming took 3 bases from V and 5 from J; bases not matched to a gene: 10. CDR3 nucleotide sequence: TGCGCCAGCAGCTATATGGTGGGGACAGCATATGGCTACACCTTC. Its protein is CASSYMVGTAYGYTF. Full variable domain (remainder filled in from reference TRBV5-1 and TRBJ1-2): KAGVTQTPRYLIKTRGQQVTLSCSPISGHRSVSWYQQTPGQGLQFLFEYFSETQRNKGNFPGRFSGRQFSNSRSEMNVSTLELGDSALYLCASSYMVGTAYGYTFGSGTRLTVV.

The V and J genes are TRBV14 and TRBJ2-7, with 7 positions matching TRBD2. Unmatched junction bases numbered 20, after V lost 4 bases and J lost 5 bases. Germline values: CDR1 SGHDN, CDR2 FVKESK. CDR3 length: 18 residues. CDR3 nucleotide sequence: TGTGCCAGCAGCCGAAGGTCGTTACATAGCGGCCGGGAGGACGAGCAGTACTTC. It specifies CASSRRSLHSGREDEQYF.

The chain couples TRBV7-9 to TRBJ2-7; 13 bases fit TRBD2. CDR1 and CDR2 from the germline V gene are SEHNR and FQNEAQ (reference sequence). CDR3 size: 15 residues. Trimming cost V 5 bases and J 5 bases; bases outside gene matches: 6. The CDR3: CASSQGTSGIDEQYF. CDR3 in DNA: TGTGCCAGCAGCCAAGGGACTAGCGGGATTGACGAGCAGTACTTC.

The gene calls are TRBV28 and TRBJ1-5; D gene unclear. Germline values: CDR1 MDHEN, CDR2 SYDVKM. Trimming stripped 6 bases from V and 5 bases from J, with 11 bases between. The CDR3 spans 13 residues. Here the CDR3 reads CASSLNSDQPQHF. CDR3 nucleotides: TGTGCCAGCAGCCTAAACTCGGATCAGCCCCAGCATTTT.

J is TRBJ2-7 and V is TRBV6-5, with TRBD1 identical over 9 bases. V lost 5 bases, J lost 0 bases, and 5 bases stayed unmatched. Germline CDR1 and CDR2: MNHEY and SVGAGI. The CDR3 length is 15 residues. The CDR3 region is CASSKGQGSSYEQYF. Written as DNA, the CDR3 is TGTGCCAGCAGTAAAGGACAGGGGAGCTCCTACGAGCAGTACTTC.

This clone was recorded only once. The rearrangement joins TRBV5-1 to TRBJ2-3; D gene ambiguous. CDR1 and CDR2 (germline): SGHRS, YFSETQ. V dropped 4 bases and J dropped 6 bases, with 12 bases sitting between them. The CDR3 is 13 residues long. The CDR3 sequence is CASSPFFGDTQYF. CDR3 in DNA: TGCGCCAGCAGCCCTTTTTTCGGGGATACGCAGTATTTT.

The chain employs TRBV5-1 and TRBJ2-5, with 9 bases aligning to TRBD1. Trimming cost V 1 base and J 5 bases; bases outside gene matches: 6. CDR1 is SGHRS and CDR2 is YFSETQ in the germline V gene. The CDR3 spans 15 residues. CDR3 nucleotides: TGCGCCAGCAGCTTGAGGACAGGGGTGGCTGAGACCCAGTACTTC. It yields the protein CASSLRTGVAETQYF. The variable domain in full, completed from reference TRBV5-1 and TRBJ2-5, reads KAGVTQTPRYLIKTRGQQVTLSCSPISGHRSVSWYQQTPGQGLQFLFEYFSETQRNKGNFPGRFSGRQFSNSRSEMNVSTLELGDSALYLCASSLRTGVAETQYFGPGTRLLVL.

This clone was detected once. Distinct nucleotide sequences in the sample also encode this CDR3. The V call is TRBV5-1, the J call TRBJ2-3; weak D call: TRBD2 (6 bases). The V end was cut by 4 bases, the J end by 2 bases, with 11 bases between. The germline V gene encodes CDR1 SGHRS and CDR2 YFSETQ. This CDR3 comprises 14 residues. Here the CDR3 reads CASSPGLVTDTQYF. Here the CDR3 DNA reads TGCGCCAGCAGCCCGGGACTGGTCACAGATACGCAGTATTTT.

Written as DNA, the CDR3 is TGTGCCAGCAGCTCTAACGGACAGGGTGAACGGGAGCAGTTCTTC. Translation gives CASSSNGQGEREQFF. The chain employs TRBV6-5 and TRBJ2-1, with 8 bases fitting TRBD1. The CDR3 is 15 residues long. Trimming removed 6 bases from V and 10 bases from J; junction bases left unmatched: 14. CDR1 is MNHEY and CDR2 is SVGAGI in the germline V gene.

This chain joins TRBV7-2 and TRBJ2-4; the match to TRBD1 covers 7 bases. Germline V gene lookup returns CDR1 SGHTA and CDR2 FQGNSA. V dropped 5 bases and J dropped 8; count of bases not matched to a gene: 6. CDR3 size: 13 residues. CDR3 protein: CASSPGTVDIQYF. DNA of the CDR3: TGTGCCAGCAGCCCCGGGACAGTAGACATTCAGTACTTC.

This chain connects TRBV6-1 to TRBJ2-1; 7 bases align to TRBD1. CDR1 and CDR2 (germline): MNHNS, SASEGT. The CDR3 length is 17 residues. Trimming at V came to 1 base and at J to 9 bases, leaving 15 bases not matched to a gene. CDR3 nucleotides: TGTGCCAGCAGTGAAGAATTCCGGGACAGTCCTAGGGGTGAGCAGTTCTTC. Translated, it gives CASSEEFRDSPRGEQFF.

This clone was detected only once. J is TRBJ2-7 and V is TRBV4-2, with D possibly being TRBD1 or TRBD2 (5 bases each). Germline CDR1 LGHNA, CDR2 YNFKEQ. CDR3 size: 17 residues. V gave up 5 bases and J gave up 2 bases, with 22 bases separating them. The CDR3 DNA reads as TGTGCCAGCAGCTTACACTGGGGGAGCAGACCTCCCTACGAGCAGTACTTC. This encodes CASSLHWGSRPPYEQYF.

V and J are TRBV9 and TRBJ2-7; 7 nucleotides align to TRBD1. Trimming cost V 0 bases and J 4 bases; bases outside gene matches: 7. Germline assignment: CDR1 SGDLS and CDR2 YYNGEE. The CDR3 is made up of 15 amino acids. Here the CDR3 reads CASSVATGAQYEQYF. CDR3 nucleotides: TGTGCCAGCAGCGTAGCTACAGGGGCGCAGTACGAGCAGTACTTC.

The rearrangement uses TRBV29-1 and TRBJ2-1, with TRBD2 matching over 7 bases. From germline, CDR1 is SQVTM and CDR2 ANQGSEA. The CDR3 covers 13 residues. V was clipped by 5 bases and J by 7 bases; unmatched bases: 8. CDR3 DNA sequence: TGCAGCGTTCGTGGGAGGGCCAGGAATGAGCAGTTCTTC. Amino acids: CSVRGRARNEQFF.

The chain is built from TRBV9 and TRBJ2-3, with 10 bases identical to TRBD2. This CDR3 region has 18 residues. The germline gives CDR1 SGDLS, CDR2 YYNGEE. The V segment lost 1 base and the J segment 3 bases; nucleotides outside the gene matches: 11. Written as DNA, the CDR3 is TGTGCCAGCAGCGTAACTTGGAGCGGGAGGGCCGGAACAGATACGCAGTATTTT. It specifies CASSVTWSGRAGTDTQYF.

The chain recombines TRBV10-3 with TRBJ2-3; TRBD2 agrees at 9 bases. Germline V lookup: CDR1 ENHRY, CDR2 SYGVKD. The CDR3 spans 13 residues. J was trimmed by 6 bases and V by 6 bases; bases with no gene match: 4. Here the CDR3 reads CAISSGLADTQYF. The CDR3 DNA sequence: TGTGCCATCAGCTCCGGACTAGCGGATACGCAGTATTTT.

This clone was seen once. This chain joins TRBV6-5 and TRBJ2-1; perhaps TRBD1 as D (6 bases). Deletions cut 7 bases from V and 8 bases from J, with 15 bases between. This CDR3 comprises 13 residues. Germline V gene data show CDR1 as MNHEY and CDR2 as SVGAGI. The CDR3 region is CASTKPQGHEQFF. The CDR3 nucleotides are TGTGCCAGCACTAAACCTCAGGGGCATGAGCAGTTCTTC.

For this clone: One end of the junction varies from germline; a read error may be responsible. The rearrangement joins TRBV7-3 to TRBJ2-1, with D possibly called TRBD1 or TRBD2 (6 bases each). Germline CDR1 and CDR2: SGHTA and FQGTGA. The CDR3 totals 16 residues. CDR3 in DNA: TGTGCCCGCAGCTTAAGGGGGGTTGTCTCCTACAATGAGCAGTTCTTC. It codes for CARSLRGVVSYNEQFF.

This clone appeared a single time. V is TRBV28 and J is TRBJ2-7; maybe TRBD1 (6 bases). CDR3 size: 14 residues. Germline CDR1 is MDHEN and CDR2 is SYDVKM. V was trimmed by 7 bases and J by 4 bases, leaving 17 bases between them. CDR3 region: CASTETEGVYEQYF. In DNA, the CDR3 is TGTGCCAGCACCGAGACAGAGGGGGTGTACGAGCAGTACTTC.

The chain joins TRBV30 to TRBJ1-1; D is unclear. The V gene lost 2 bases and the J gene lost 9 bases, with 10 bases spanning the gap. Per germline, CDR1 GTSNPN and CDR2 SVGIG (reference sequence). The CDR3 runs 11 residues. DNA for the CDR3: TGTGCCTGGAGTAGTGAACGGAAAGCTTTCTTT. As protein: CAWSSERKAFF.

This chain connects TRBV28 to TRBJ2-5; 8 bases align to TRBD1. This CDR3 spans 14 amino acids. V was clipped by 5 bases and J by 2 bases; unmatched bases: 4. Germline V lookup: CDR1 MDHEN, CDR2 SYDVKM. CDR3 DNA sequence: TGTGCCAGCAGTCCCCGGGACAGGCAAGAGACCCAGTACTTC. Translated: CASSPRDRQETQYF.

The gene calls are TRBV4-2 and TRBJ2-5, with 8 nucleotides matching TRBD2. CDR1 and CDR2 (germline): LGHNA, YNFKEQ. Losses at the gene ends were 4 bases for V and 5 bases for J; bases not matched to a gene: 9. The CDR3 has 15 residues. The CDR3 nucleotides are TGTGCCAGCAGCCCGGGGGGGCCGGAGGACGAGACCCAGTACTTC. This gives the protein CASSPGGPEDETQYF.